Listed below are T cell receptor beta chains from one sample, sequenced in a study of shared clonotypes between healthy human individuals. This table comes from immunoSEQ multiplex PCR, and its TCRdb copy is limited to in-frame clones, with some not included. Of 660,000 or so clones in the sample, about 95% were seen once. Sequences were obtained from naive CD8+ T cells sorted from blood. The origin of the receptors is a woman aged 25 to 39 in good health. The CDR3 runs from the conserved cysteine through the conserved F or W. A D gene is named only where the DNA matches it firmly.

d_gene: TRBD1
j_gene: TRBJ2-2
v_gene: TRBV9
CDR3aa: CASSISGGSTGELFF

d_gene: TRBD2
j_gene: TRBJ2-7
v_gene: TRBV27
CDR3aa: CASSLGPGLAGGPYEQYF

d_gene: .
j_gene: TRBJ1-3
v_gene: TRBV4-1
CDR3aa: CATSVGQFIDSGNTIYF

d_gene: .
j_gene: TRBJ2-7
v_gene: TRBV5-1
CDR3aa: CASSRWDGTYEQYF

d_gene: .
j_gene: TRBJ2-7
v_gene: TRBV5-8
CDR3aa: CASSLNSGEQYF

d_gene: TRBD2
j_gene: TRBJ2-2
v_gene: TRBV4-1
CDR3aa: CASSQTGTSGSGFGTGELFF

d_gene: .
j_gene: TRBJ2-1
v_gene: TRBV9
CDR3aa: CASSPSRRVYEQFF

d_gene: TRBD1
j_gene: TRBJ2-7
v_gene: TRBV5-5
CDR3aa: CASRYSGTASYEQYF

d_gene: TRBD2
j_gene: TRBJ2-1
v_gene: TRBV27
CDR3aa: CASSLGPWSVGRVRNEQFF

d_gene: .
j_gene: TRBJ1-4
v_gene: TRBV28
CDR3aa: CASSLRDFGNEKLFF

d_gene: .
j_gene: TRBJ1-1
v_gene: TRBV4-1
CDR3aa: CASSQTGRGATEAFF